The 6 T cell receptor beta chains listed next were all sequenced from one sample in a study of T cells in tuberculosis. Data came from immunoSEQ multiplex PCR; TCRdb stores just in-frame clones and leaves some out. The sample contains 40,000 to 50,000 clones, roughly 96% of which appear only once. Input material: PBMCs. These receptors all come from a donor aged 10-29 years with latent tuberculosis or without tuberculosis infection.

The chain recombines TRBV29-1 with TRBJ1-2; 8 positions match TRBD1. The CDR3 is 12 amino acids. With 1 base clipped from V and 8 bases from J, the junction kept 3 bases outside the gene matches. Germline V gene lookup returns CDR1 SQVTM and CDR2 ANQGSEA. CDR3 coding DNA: TGCAGCGTTGAAGTAAACAGGGGGGGCTACACCTTC. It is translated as CSVEVNRGGYTF.

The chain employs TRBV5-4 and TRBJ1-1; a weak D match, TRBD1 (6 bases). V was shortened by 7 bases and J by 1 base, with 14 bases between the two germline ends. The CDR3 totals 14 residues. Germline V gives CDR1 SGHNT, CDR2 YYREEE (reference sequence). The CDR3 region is CASRRTVENTEAFF. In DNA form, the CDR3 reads TGTGCCAGCCGTAGGACAGTAGAGAACACTGAAGCTTTCTTT.

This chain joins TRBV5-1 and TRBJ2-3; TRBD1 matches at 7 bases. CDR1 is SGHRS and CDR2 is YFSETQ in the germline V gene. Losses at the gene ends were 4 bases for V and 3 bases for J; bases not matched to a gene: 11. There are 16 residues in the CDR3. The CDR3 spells CASSTGQDWRTDTQYF. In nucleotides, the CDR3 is TGCGCCAGCAGCACCGGACAGGATTGGAGAACAGATACGCAGTATTTT. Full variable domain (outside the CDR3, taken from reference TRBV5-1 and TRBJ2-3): KAGVTQTPRYLIKTRGQQVTLSCSPISGHRSVSWYQQTPGQGLQFLFEYFSETQRNKGNFPGRFSGRQFSNSRSEMNVSTLELGDSALYLCASSTGQDWRTDTQYFGPGTRLTVL.

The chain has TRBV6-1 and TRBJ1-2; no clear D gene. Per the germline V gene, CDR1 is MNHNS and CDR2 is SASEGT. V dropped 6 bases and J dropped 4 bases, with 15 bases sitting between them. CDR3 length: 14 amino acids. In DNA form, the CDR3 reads TGTGCCAGCAGGGGAACAGTGGAGGGCTATGGCTACACCTTC. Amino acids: CASRGTVEGYGYTF.

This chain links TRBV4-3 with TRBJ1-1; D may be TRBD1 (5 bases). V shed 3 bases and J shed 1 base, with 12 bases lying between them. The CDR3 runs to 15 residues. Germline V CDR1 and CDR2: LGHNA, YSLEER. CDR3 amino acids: CASSQTANSNTEAFF. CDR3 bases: TGCGCCAGCAGCCAGACAGCCAACTCGAACACTGAAGCTTTCTTT.

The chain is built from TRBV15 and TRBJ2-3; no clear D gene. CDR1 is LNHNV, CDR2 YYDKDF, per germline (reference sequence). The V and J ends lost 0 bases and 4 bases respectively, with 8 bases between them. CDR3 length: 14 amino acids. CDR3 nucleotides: TGTGCCACCAGCAGAGATAAGGCGGCAGATACGCAGTATTTT. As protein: CATSRDKAADTQYF.